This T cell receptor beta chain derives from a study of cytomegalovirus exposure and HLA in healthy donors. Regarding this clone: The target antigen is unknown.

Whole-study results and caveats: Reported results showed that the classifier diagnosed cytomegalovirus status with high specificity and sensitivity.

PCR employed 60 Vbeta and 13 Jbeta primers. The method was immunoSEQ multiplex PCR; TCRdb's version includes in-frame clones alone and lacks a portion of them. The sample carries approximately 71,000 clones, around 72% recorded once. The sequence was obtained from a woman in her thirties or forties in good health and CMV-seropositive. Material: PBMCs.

CDR3 in amino acids: CASSPRDRVSNQPQHF. CDR3 DNA: TGTGCCAGCAGCCCCCGGGACAGGGTATCCAATCAGCCCCAGCATTTT. The rearrangement links TRBV7-2 to TRBJ1-5, with TRBD1 identical over 9 bases. The CDR3 covers 16 residues. Germline loops: CDR1 SGHTA, CDR2 FQGNSA. The V and J ends lost 5 bases and 3 bases, in that order; junction bases with no gene match: 8. The variable domain in full, with the rest retrieved from reference TRBV7-2 and TRBJ1-5, is GAGVSQSPSNKVTEKGKDVELRCDPISGHTALYWYRQSLGQGLEFLIYFQGNSAPDKSGLPSDRFSAERTGGSVSTLTIQRTQQEDSAVYLCASSPRDRVSNQPQHFGDGTRLSIL.